A selection of T cell receptor beta chains follows, all from one sample in a study of T cell changes during pregnancy in multiple sclerosis. Data came from immunoSEQ multiplex PCR; TCRdb stores just in-frame clones and leaves some out. The sample contains approximately 98,000 clones, roughly 94% of which appear only once. Sample: peripheral blood, taken after pregnancy. The receptors derive from a female donor in good health, enrolled as a control in a pregnancy study. CDR3s include the opening cysteine and the closing phenylalanine or tryptophan. The listing skips clone size in some rows; elsewhere it reads once, few, many or a size class.

clone size: .
V gene: TRBV9
J gene: TRBJ1-1
CDR3 protein: CASSETVSTTEAFF

clone size: few
V gene: TRBV5-1
J gene: TRBJ1-4
CDR3 protein: CASSLGGQGTGKLFF

clone size: .
V gene: TRBV19
J gene: TRBJ2-3
CDR3 protein: CASTGRLAASTDTQYF

clone size: .
V gene: TRBV5-1
J gene: TRBJ2-7
CDR3 protein: CASSGGTGSYEQYF

clone size: .
V gene: TRBV6-1
J gene: TRBJ1-6
CDR3 protein: CASSEEEGAGSPLHF

clone size: .
V gene: TRBV5-1
J gene: TRBJ2-7
CDR3 protein: CASSAGWQGMSYEQYF

clone size: .
V gene: TRBV7-2
J gene: TRBJ1-5
CDR3 protein: CASSLQSGGNQPQHF

clone size: .
V gene: TRBV9
J gene: TRBJ2-2
CDR3 protein: CASSVGDSNTGELFF

clone size: .
V gene: TRBV5-8
J gene: TRBJ2-1
CDR3 protein: CASSFGFNEQFF

clone size: few
V gene: TRBV11-3
J gene: TRBJ1-2
CDR3 protein: CASNSVEEGLRGPNYGYTF

clone size: .
V gene: TRBV9
J gene: TRBJ2-5
CDR3 protein: CASSVAGRETQYF

clone size: .
V gene: TRBV5-1
J gene: TRBJ2-2
CDR3 protein: CASHRGHTGELFF

clone size: .
V gene: TRBV5-5
J gene: TRBJ1-5
CDR3 protein: CASSLGVSGGQPQHF

clone size: .
V gene: TRBV27
J gene: TRBJ2-7
CDR3 protein: CASRARQGSYEQYF

clone size: .
V gene: TRBV27
J gene: TRBJ2-3
CDR3 protein: CASRPDRDATDTQYF

clone size: .
V gene: TRBV18
J gene: TRBJ1-1
CDR3 protein: CASSPPGSWTEAFF

clone size: .
V gene: TRBV19
J gene: TRBJ2-3
CDR3 protein: CASSIRASGRGTQYF

clone size: .
V gene: TRBV27
J gene: TRBJ1-6
CDR3 protein: CASSLRDYPYNSPLHF

clone size: .
V gene: TRBV19
J gene: TRBJ2-5
CDR3 protein: CASSIGRVGETQYF

clone size: .
V gene: TRBV6-4
J gene: TRBJ2-3
CDR3 protein: CASSDSAGGIDTQYF

clone size: .
V gene: TRBV19
J gene: TRBJ2-1
CDR3 protein: CASSILSSGGNEQFF

clone size: .
V gene: TRBV9
J gene: TRBJ2-1
CDR3 protein: CASSPGLAGAGEQFF

clone size: .
V gene: TRBV2
J gene: .
CDR3 protein: CASTPGYRAEQYF